A single sample gave rise to the 3 T cell receptor beta chains below, sequenced in a study of beta chain features in type 1 diabetes. What was sequenced were expressed TCRB transcripts, since all of the isolated RNA had been reverse transcribed. Only in-frame clones appear in the TCRdb table, and some are missing; sequencing was by immunoSEQ multiplex PCR. This table has 300,000 to 350,000 clones, less than 15% appearing once. The sequencing input was central memory CD4+ T cells from blood. The receptors were gathered from a man between 25 and 39 years old in good health.

The chain is built from TRBV6-1 and TRBJ1-3; D remains unclear. This CDR3 is built from 16 residues. V lost 1 base, J lost 0 bases, and 10 bases lay in between. CDR1 is MNHNS and CDR2 is SASEGT in the germline V gene. The DNA for the CDR3 is TGTGCCAGCAGTGAAGAAACGAGTTACTCTGGAAACACCATATATTTT. This gives the protein CASSEETSYSGNTIYF.

This clone was observed a few times. This chain connects TRBV14 to TRBJ1-2; the D is unclear. CDR1 and CDR2 (germline): SGHDN, FVKESK. CDR3 length: 14 residues. Trimming left V 4 bases short and J 4 bases short, with 13 bases between. The CDR3 loop is CASSPRVRFYGYTF. As DNA, the CDR3 is TGTGCCAGCAGCCCCCGAGTTAGGTTCTATGGCTACACCTTC.

This clone was picked up a small number of times. The chain combines TRBV12-2 with TRBJ1-1; the D call of TRBD1 is as the table states it, not checked on the DNA. TRBV12-2 is listed as a pseudogene. This CDR3 is built from 16 residues. In DNA form, the CDR3 reads TGTGCAAGTCGCTTAAGGGGACAGTTCTGGAACACTGAAGCTTTCTTT. This gives the protein CASRLRGQFWNTEAFF.